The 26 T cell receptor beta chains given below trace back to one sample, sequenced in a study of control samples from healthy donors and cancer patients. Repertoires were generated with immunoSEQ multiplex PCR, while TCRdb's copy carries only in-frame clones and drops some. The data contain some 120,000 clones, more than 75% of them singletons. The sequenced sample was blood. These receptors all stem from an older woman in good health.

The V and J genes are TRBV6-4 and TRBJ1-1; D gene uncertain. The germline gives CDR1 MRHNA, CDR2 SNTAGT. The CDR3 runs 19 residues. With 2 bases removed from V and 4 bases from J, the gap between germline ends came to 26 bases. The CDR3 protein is CASSDPPGSRGVWGTEAFF. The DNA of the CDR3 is TGTGCCAGCAGTGACCCGCCCGGCTCTCGTGGGGTGTGGGGCACTGAAGCTTTCTTT.

The CDR3 sequence: CASSDSGSNQPQHF. CDR3 bases: TGTGCCAGCAGTGATTCAGGTAGCAATCAGCCCCAGCATTTT. The V gene is TRBV6-2 or TRBV6-3, the J gene TRBJ1-5; no definite D call. V shed 5 bases and J shed 0 bases, with 8 bases lying between them. This CDR3 is built from 14 residues. The germline V gene encodes CDR1 MNHEY and CDR2 SVGEGT.

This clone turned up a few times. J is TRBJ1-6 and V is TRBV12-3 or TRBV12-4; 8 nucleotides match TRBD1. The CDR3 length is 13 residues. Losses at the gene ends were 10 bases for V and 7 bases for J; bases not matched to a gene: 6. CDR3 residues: CATRTGWNSPLHF. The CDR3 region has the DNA TGTGCCACTCGGACAGGGTGGAATTCACCCCTCCACTTT.

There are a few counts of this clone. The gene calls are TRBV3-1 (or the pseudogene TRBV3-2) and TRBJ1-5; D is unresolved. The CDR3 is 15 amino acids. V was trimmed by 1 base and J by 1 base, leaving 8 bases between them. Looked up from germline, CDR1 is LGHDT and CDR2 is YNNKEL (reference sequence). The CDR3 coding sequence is TGTGCCAGCAGCCAAGGCGGCAGAAGCAATCAGCCCCAGCATTTT. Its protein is CASSQGGRSNQPQHF.

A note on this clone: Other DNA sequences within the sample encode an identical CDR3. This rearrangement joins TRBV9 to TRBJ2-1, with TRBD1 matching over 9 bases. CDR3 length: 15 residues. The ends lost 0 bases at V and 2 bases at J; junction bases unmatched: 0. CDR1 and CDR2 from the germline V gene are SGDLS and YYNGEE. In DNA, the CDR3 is TGTGCCAGCAGCGTAGGACAGGGGGCCTACAATGAGCAGTTCTTC. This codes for CASSVGQGAYNEQFF.

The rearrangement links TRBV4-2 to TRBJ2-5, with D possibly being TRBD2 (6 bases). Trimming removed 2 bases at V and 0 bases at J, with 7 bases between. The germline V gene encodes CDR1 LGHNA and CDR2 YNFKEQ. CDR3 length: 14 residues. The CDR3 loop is CASSQPGDQETQYF. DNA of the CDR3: TGTGCCAGCAGCCAACCGGGGGACCAAGAGACCCAGTACTTC.

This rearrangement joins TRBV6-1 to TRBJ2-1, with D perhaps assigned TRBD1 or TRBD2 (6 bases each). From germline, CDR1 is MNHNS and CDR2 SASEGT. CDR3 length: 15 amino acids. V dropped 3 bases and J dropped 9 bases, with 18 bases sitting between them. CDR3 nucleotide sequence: TGTGCCAGCAGTGAGGGGGGTAAGGGGGTGAGTGAGCAGTTCTTC. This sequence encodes CASSEGGKGVSEQFF.

The CDR3 region is CASRGGQGAGELFF. The DNA of the CDR3 is TGTGCCAGCAGAGGCGGACAGGGGGCCGGGGAGCTGTTTTTT. The gene calls are TRBV9 and TRBJ2-2, with 10 bases fitting TRBD1. Germline values: CDR1 SGDLS, CDR2 YYNGEE. The CDR3 loop spans 14 amino acids. With 5 bases clipped from V and 6 bases from J, the junction kept 4 bases outside the gene matches.

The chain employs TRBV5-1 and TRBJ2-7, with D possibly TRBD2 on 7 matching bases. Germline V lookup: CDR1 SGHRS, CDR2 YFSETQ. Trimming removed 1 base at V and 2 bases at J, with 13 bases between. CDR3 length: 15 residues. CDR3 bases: TGCGCCAGCAGCTTGTCACGGGGGGCCACCTACGAGCAGTACTTC. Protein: CASSLSRGATYEQYF.

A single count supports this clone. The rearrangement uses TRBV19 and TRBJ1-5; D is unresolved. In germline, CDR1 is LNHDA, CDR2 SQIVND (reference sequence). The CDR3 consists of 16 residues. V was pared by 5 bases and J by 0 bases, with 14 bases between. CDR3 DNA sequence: TGTGCCAGTAGTCCACATCGGACGATTAGCAATCAGCCCCAGCATTTT. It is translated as CASSPHRTISNQPQHF. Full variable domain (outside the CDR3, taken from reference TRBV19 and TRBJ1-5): DGGITQSPKYLFRKEGQNVTLSCEQNLNHDAMYWYRQDPGQGLRLIYYSQIVNDFQKGDIAEGYSVSREKKESFPLTVTSAQKNPTAFYLCASSPHRTISNQPQHFGDGTRLSIL.

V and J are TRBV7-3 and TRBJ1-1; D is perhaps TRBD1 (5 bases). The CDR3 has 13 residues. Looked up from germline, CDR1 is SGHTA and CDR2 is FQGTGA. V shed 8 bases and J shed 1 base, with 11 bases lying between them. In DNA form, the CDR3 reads TGTGCCAGCGGAGACAGTGCGAACACTGAAGCTTTCTTT. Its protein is CASGDSANTEAFF.

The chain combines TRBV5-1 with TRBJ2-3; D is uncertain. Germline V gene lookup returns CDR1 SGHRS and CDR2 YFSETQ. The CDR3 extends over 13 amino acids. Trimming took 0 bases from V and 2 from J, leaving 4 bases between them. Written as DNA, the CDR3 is TGCGCCAGCAGCTTGGACTACACAGATACGCAGTATTTT. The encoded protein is CASSLDYTDTQYF.

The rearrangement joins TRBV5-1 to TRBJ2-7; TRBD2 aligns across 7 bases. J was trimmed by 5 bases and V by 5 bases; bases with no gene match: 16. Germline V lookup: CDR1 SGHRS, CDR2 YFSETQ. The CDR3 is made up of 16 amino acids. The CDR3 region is CASSSLQGLAVHEQYF. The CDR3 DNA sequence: TGCGCCAGCAGTTCCCTCCAGGGTCTAGCGGTCCACGAGCAGTACTTC.

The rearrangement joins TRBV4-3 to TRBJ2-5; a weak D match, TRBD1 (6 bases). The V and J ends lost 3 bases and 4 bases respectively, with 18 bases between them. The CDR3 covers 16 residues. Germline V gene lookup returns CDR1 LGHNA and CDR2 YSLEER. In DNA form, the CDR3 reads TGCGCCAGCAGCCAGGGCCTCCACAGGGTCGGAGAGACCCAGTACTTC. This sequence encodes CASSQGLHRVGETQYF.

The CDR3 loop reads CASSYGLYVPAGMGYTF. CDR3 in DNA: TGTGCCAGCAGTTATGGGCTCTATGTCCCTGCAGGGATGGGCTACACCTTC. The V call is TRBV6-2 or TRBV6-3, the J call TRBJ1-2; D may be TRBD1 (5 bases). V lost 3 bases and J 8 bases, leaving 25 bases between the germline ends. This CDR3 is 17 amino acids long. The germline CDR1 and CDR2 sequences are MNHEY and SVGEGT.

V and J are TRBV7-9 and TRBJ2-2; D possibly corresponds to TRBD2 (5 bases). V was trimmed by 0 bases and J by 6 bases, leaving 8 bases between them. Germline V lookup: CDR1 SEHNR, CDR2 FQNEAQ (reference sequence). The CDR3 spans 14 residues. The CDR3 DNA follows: TGTGCCAGCAGCTTAGCTCTAGCCCCCGGGGAGCTGTTTTTT. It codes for CASSLALAPGELFF.

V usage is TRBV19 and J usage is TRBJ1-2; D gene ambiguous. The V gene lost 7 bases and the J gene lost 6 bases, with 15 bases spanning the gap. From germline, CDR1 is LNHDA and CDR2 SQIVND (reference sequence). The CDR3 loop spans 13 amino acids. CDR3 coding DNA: TGTGCCAGTACCGTGAGCAGGATCGATGGCTACACCTTC. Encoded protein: CASTVSRIDGYTF.

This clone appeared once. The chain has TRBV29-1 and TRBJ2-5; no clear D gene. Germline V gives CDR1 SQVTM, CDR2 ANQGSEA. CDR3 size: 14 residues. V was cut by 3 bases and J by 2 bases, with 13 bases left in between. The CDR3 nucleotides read TGCAGCGTTGAGGGGTTTTATACTCAAGAGACCCAGTACTTC. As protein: CSVEGFYTQETQYF.

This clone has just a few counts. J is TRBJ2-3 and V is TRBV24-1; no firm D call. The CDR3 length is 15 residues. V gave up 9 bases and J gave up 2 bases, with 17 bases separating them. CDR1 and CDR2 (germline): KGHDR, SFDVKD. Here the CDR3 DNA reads TGTGCCACCCGCAGCAGCACAGCCAACACAGATACGCAGTATTTT. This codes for CATRSSTANTDTQYF.

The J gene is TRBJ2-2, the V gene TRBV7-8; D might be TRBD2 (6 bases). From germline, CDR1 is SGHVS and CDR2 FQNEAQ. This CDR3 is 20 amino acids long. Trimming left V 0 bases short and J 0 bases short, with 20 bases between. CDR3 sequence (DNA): TGTGCCAGCAGCTTAGCACCCGTTGCCTACTCTAGCGCGAACACCGGGGAGCTGTTTTTT. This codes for CASSLAPVAYSSANTGELFF.

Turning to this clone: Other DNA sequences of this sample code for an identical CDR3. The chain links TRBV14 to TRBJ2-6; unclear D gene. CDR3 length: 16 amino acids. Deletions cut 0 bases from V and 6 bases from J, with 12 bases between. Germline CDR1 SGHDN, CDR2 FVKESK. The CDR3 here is CASSQEARWEANVLTF. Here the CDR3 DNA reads TGTGCCAGCAGCCAAGAAGCAAGGTGGGAGGCCAACGTCCTGACTTTC.

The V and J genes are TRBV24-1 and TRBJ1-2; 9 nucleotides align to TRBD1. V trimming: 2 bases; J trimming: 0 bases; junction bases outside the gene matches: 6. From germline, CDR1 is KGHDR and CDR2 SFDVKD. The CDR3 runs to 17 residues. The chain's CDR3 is CATSDSGQGYPNYGYTF. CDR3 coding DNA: TGTGCCACCAGTGATTCGGGACAGGGATATCCTAACTATGGCTACACCTTC.

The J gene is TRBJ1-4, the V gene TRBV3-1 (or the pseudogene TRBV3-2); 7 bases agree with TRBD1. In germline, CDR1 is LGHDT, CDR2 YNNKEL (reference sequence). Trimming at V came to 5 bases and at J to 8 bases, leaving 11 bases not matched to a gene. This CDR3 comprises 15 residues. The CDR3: CASSELGGTDEKLFF. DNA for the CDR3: TGTGCCAGCAGCGAGTTAGGAGGGACAGACGAAAAACTGTTTTTT.

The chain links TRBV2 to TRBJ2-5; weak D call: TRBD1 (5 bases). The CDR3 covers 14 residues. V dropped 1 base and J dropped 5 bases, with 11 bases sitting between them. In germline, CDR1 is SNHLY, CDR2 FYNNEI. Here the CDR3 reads CASSEGVRAETQYF. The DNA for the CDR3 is TGTGCCAGCAGTGAAGGAGTCAGGGCTGAGACCCAGTACTTC.

The CDR3 sequence is CASSLSIETEAFF. DNA for the CDR3: TGTGCCAGCAGTTTATCCATCGAGACTGAAGCTTTCTTT. This rearrangement joins TRBV27 to TRBJ1-1, with D hard to call. Germline CDR1 and CDR2: MNHEY and SMNVEV (reference sequence). The germline V and J ends were trimmed by 0 bases and 5 bases, with 7 bases remaining between them. This CDR3 has 13 amino acids.

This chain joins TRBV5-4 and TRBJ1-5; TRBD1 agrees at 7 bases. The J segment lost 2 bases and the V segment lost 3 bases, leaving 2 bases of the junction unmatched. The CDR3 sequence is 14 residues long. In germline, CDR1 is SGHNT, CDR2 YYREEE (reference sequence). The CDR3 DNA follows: TGTGCCAGCAGCTATCAGGGGGGCAATCAGCCCCAGCATTTT. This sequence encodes CASSYQGGNQPQHF.